This T cell receptor (beta chain) came from a study of blood T cell repertoires in COVID-19. Study overall: Sample material is recorded as cDNA or gDNA derived from T cells, B-cell-depleted T cells, or PBMCs.

As originally analysed: Scientists estimated how many nucleated cells there were by amplifying reference gene primers. Assay used: immunoSEQ multiplex PCR; TCRdb lists only in-frame clones, some missing. V, J and clone size are those of that table, while D and trimming were read from the DNA. There are more than 40,000 clones in the sample; 86% occur only once, and roughly 15% lies in the top ten. The germline CDR1 and CDR2 sequences are MNHEY and SVGAGI. V was shortened by 5 bases and J by 9 bases, with 14 bases between the two germline ends. This CDR3 is 12 amino acids long. The sequencing sample was made of peripheral blood. The clonotype comes from a man aged 55-75 years with active or convalescent COVID-19. V gene TRBV6-5 combines with J gene TRBJ2-7; the D gene is possibly TRBD1 (6 bases). The DNA of the CDR3 is TGTGCCAGCAGTACCACAGGGTTTGCGCAGTACTTC. Amino acid sequence: CASSTTGFAQYF.